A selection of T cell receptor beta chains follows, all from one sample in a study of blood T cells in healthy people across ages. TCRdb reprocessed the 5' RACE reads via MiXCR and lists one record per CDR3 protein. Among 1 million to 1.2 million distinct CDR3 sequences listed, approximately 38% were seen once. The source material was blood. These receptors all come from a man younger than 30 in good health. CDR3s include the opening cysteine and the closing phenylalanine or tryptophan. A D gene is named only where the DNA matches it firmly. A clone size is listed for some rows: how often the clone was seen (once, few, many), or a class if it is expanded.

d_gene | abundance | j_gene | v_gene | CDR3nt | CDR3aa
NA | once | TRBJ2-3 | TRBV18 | TGTGCCAGCTCACCACCGAGGGGGGGGCCGAACACAGATACGCAGTATTTT | CASSPPRGGPNTDTQYF
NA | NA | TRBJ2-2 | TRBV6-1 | TGTGCCAGCGGAGGTTCGTCTCGGGGGCTGTTTTTT | CASGGSSRGLFF
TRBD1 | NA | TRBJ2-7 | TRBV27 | TGTGCCGGCAGTTCCACAGACAGGGGGACCTACGAGCAGTACTTC | CAGSSTDRGTYEQYF
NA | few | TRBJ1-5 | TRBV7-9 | TGTGCCAGCAGCTTAGCCGTAGGTTTATATAGCAATCAGCCCCAGCATTTT | CASSLAVGLYSNQPQHF
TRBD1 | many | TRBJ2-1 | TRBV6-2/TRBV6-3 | TGTGCCAGCAGCCTACAGGGGGCTCAATACAATGAGCAGTTCTTC | CASSLQGAQYNEQFF
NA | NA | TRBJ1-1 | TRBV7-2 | TGTGCCAGCAGCTCAGACAGCGTTGGGGGAGAAGCTTTCTTT | CASSSDSVGGEAFF
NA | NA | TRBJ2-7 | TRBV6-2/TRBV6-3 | TGTGCCAGCAGCTTGGTGATTACAGGCGAGCAGTACTTC | CASSLVITGEQYF
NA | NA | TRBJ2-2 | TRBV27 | TGTGCCAGCAGTCCCCTCATTGGCAGGGCGTTCGGTACCGGGGAGCTGTTTTTT | CASSPLIGRAFGTGELFF
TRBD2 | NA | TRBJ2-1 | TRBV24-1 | TGTGCCACCAGTGACGTGACTAGCGGGGGTACCAACAATGAGCAGTTCTTC | CATSDVTSGGTNNEQFF
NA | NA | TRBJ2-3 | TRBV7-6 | TGTGCCAGCAGGTTAGGGCCAGCCCCTAGCACAGATACGCAGTATTTT | CASRLGPAPSTDTQYF
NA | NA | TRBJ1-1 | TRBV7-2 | TGTGCCAGCAGCTTAGTGGGGGGCCTCACTGAAGCTTTCTTT | CASSLVGGLTEAFF
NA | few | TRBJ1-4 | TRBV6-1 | TGTGCCAGCACCCTAAGGACAGCAACTAATGAAAAACTGTTTTTT | CASTLRTATNEKLFF
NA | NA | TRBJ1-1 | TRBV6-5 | TGTGCCAGCAGCCCCTCCAGGGAATCTGAAGCTTTCTTT | CASSPSRESEAFF
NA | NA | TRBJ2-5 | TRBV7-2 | TGTGCCAGCAGCTTAGATTCGGTACAGTACCAAGAGACCCAGTACTTC | CASSLDSVQYQETQYF
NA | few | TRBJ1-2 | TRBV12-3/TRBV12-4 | TGTGCCAGCAGTTTAACGGCTGCCTATGGCTACACCTTC | CASSLTAAYGYTF
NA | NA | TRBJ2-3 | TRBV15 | TGTGCCACCAGCAGCCCCCGCTGGCTAGGGAGCACAGATACGCAGTATTTT | CATSSPRWLGSTDTQYF
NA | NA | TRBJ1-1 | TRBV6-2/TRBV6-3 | TGTGCCAGCAGCCGAGAGGGCCAAATTTTCAGGGAAGCTTTCTTT | CASSREGQIFREAFF
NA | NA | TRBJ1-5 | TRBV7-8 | TGTGCCACCTCACCTGATAGCAATCAGCCCCAGCATTTT | CATSPDSNQPQHF
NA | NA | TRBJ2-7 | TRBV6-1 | TGTGCCAGCAGTGATTGGGTTTCCTACGAGCAGTACTTC | CASSDWVSYEQYF
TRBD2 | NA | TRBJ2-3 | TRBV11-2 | TGTGCCAGCAGCTTAGAAGCGGGGGCCTTCACAGATACGCAGTATTTT | CASSLEAGAFTDTQYF
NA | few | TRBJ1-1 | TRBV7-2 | TGTGCCAGCAGCTTGACGACCAGGGTAACCGCGAACACTGAAGCTTTCTTT | CASSLTTRVTANTEAFF
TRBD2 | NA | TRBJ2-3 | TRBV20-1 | TGCAGTGCTAGAGCCGTTATGCTAGCGGGGGGTTCCACAGATACGCAGTATTTT | CSARAVMLAGGSTDTQYF
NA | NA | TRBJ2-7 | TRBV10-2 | TGCGCCAGCGGCGGGGACGCGCCCTACGAGCAGTACTTC | CASGGDAPYEQYF
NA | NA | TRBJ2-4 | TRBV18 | TGTGCCAGCTCCCAAAACAGGGAGGACATTCAGTACTTC | CASSQNREDIQYF
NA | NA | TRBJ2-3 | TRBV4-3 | TGCGCCAGCAGCCAAGATTTTGCCGAAGCTAGCACAGATACGCAGTATTTT | CASSQDFAEASTDTQYF
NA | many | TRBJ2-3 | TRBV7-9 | TGTGCCAGCAGAGACGGCACAGATACGCAGTATTTT | CASRDGTDTQYF
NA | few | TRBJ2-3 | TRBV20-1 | TGCAGTGCTAGATCGGCTTACACAGATACGCAGTATTTT | CSARSAYTDTQYF
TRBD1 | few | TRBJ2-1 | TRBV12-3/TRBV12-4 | TGTGCCAGCAGTTGGGCCGGACAGGTATCCTACAATGAGCAGTTCTTC | CASSWAGQVSYNEQFF
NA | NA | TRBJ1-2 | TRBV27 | TGTGCCAGCAGTTTATCGCGGGGGTCTGGCTACACCTTC | CASSLSRGSGYTF
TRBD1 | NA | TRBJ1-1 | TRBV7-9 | TGTGCCAGCAGCCCCGGGACAGAAGCTACTGAAGCTTTCTTT | CASSPGTEATEAFF
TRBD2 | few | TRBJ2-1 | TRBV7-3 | TGTGCCAGCAGCCCCCCCGGGACTACATACAATGAGCAGTTCTTC | CASSPPGTTYNEQFF